This T cell receptor (beta chain) emerged from a study of molecular identifiers for immune sequencing clone quantification. Naive CD8 T cells underwent sorting with the CD8+CD4-CCR7+CD45RA+ definition. This clonotype was counted many times. Its antigen is unidentified. Study results and limitations: Over 97% of effector molecules, yet under 1% of naive-cell molecules, were held by clones above 20 RNA copies. Barcode collisions between identical TCR molecules could shrink estimates of highly expanded clone sizes. Spiked Jurkat TCR RNA equivalent to one cell reportedly surfaced among roughly 1 million naive cells.

TCRdb processed the PCR reads anew with MiXCR; each CDR3 protein has one entry. The sample lists about 36,000 distinct CDR3 sequences, less than 20% occurring once. This TCR came from a human donor in good health. Some libraries in this study had Jurkat cell RNA spiked in. The sequenced material came from naive CD8+ T cells from blood, with Jurkat cell RNA spiked in. Subset here: FACS-sorted CD8+CD4-CCR7+CD45RA+ naive T cells.

Here the CDR3 DNA reads TGTGCCAGCAGCCTCATACGGGAGGGCCTCGCAGATACGCAGTATTTT. Translated: CASSLIREGLADTQYF. The chain has TRBV14 and TRBJ2-3; TRBD2 matches 8 bases. V gave up 4 bases and J gave up 4 bases; unmatched junction bases: 10. Per germline, CDR1 SGHDN and CDR2 FVKESK. The CDR3 totals 16 residues. Full variable domain (remainder filled in from reference TRBV14 and TRBJ2-3): EAGVTQFPSHSVIEKGQTVTLRCDPISGHDNLYWYRRVMGKEIKFLLHFVKESKQDESGMPNNRFLAERTGGTYSTLKVQPAELEDSGVYFCASSLIREGLADTQYFGPGTRLTVL.